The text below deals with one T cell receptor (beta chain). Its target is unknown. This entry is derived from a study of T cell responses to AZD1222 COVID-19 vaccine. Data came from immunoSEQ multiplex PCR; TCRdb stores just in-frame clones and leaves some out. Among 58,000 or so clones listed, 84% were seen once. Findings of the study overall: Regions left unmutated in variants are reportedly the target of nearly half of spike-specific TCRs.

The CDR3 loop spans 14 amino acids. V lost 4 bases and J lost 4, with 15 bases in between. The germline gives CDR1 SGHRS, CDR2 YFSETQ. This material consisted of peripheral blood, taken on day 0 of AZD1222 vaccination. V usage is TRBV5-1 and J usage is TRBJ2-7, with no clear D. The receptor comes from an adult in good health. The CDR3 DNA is TGCGCCAGCAGCCCGCAGAATCCCATGTACGAGCAGTACTTC. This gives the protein CASSPQNPMYEQYF.